This TCR beta chain was captured by sequencing in a study of somatic mutations in cytotoxic T cells in rheumatoid arthritis. The CDR3 runs to 18 residues. V lost 4 bases to trimming and J lost 3 bases, with 25 bases between them. Germline loops: CDR1 SGHTA, CDR2 FQGNSA. The data were produced by immunoSEQ multiplex PCR, yet TCRdb's version contains in-frame clones alone and is incomplete. The table shows 9,500 to 15,000 clones, with under 85% occurring only once. The chain has TRBV7-2 and TRBJ2-7; the D is unclear. Input material: CD8+ T cells sorted from blood. The TCR comes from a woman in her sixties or seventies in good health. CDR3 coding DNA: TGTGCCAGCAGCTCCGACTTGATGATACCGCGTCCCCTCTACGAGCAGTACTTC. Protein sequence: CASSSDLMIPRPLYEQYF.